The 31 T cell receptor beta chains presented below share a single source sample, sequenced in a study of blood T cells in healthy people across ages. A sample-barcoded 5' primer and a J-beta primer mix were used in a second PCR of about 6 to 11 cycles. TCRdb reanalysed the 5' RACE reads using MiXCR and keeps one entry per CDR3 protein. The table has around 800,000 distinct CDR3 sequences, roughly 25% seen once. The sample was also linked to a second study, of T cells of mothers and their children.

The sequencing input was blood. The receptors shown here come from a boy between 10 and 17 years old in good health.

The chain couples TRBV7-2 to TRBJ1-2, with 9 bases lining up with TRBD1. Trimming at V came to 5 bases and at J to 5 bases, leaving 3 bases not matched to a gene. Germline V gives CDR1 SGHTA, CDR2 FQGNSA. The CDR3 totals 13 residues. The CDR3 loop reads CASSRDREYGYTF. In DNA, the CDR3 is TGTGCCAGCAGCAGGGACAGGGAGTATGGCTACACCTTC.

This sequence joins TRBV27 and TRBJ2-5; the match to TRBD2 covers 10 bases. The V gene end was trimmed by 0 bases and the J gene end by 7 bases; junction bases not matched to a gene: 11. The CDR3 loop spans 17 amino acids. CDR1 and CDR2 from the germline V gene are MNHEY and SMNVEV (reference sequence). CDR3 sequence: CASSLSTPSGGSWTQYF. The CDR3 DNA is TGTGCCAGCAGTTTATCGACCCCTAGCGGGGGCTCATGGACCCAGTACTTC.

This clonotype has more than one count but fewer than ten. The rearrangement links TRBV14 to TRBJ2-2; perhaps TRBD2 as D (7 bases). Germline values: CDR1 SGHDN, CDR2 FVKESK. With 0 bases removed from V and 3 bases from J, the gap between germline ends came to 14 bases. This CDR3 spans 17 amino acids. The CDR3 sequence: CASSQDRGARDTGELFF. For the CDR3, the DNA is TGTGCCAGCAGCCAAGATCGGGGGGCGCGCGACACCGGGGAGCTGTTTTTT.

This clonotype has a handful of counts. This rearrangement joins TRBV4-1 to TRBJ2-4, with D perhaps assigned TRBD1 or TRBD2 (5 bases each). CDR3 length: 16 amino acids. The V gene's germline CDR1 is MGHRA and CDR2 YSYEKL. V lost 4 bases and J 1 base, leaving 14 bases between the germline ends. The CDR3 nucleotides read TGCGCCAGCAGCCCAGGGAGACTGGGGGCCAAAAACATTCAGTACTTC. It translates to CASSPGRLGAKNIQYF.

This clonotype was counted a few times. This chain uses TRBV7-3 with TRBJ2-1; D gene uncertain. Trimming removed 0 bases at V and 0 bases at J, with 9 bases between. Germline lookup yields CDR1 SGHTA and CDR2 FQGTGA. The CDR3 covers 16 residues. Here the CDR3 DNA reads TGTGCCAGCAGCTTAACGGGCGAGAGCTCCTACAATGAGCAGTTCTTC. This codes for CASSLTGESSYNEQFF.

In its sample, this clonotype was seen many times. The CDR3 DNA sequence: TGTGCCAGCAGCGGAAGTAGCGGGGCCACCGGGGAGCTGTTTTTT. Amino acid sequence: CASSGSSGATGELFF. The V gene is TRBV7-3, the J gene TRBJ2-2; 8 nucleotides align to TRBD2. CDR1 is SGHTA, CDR2 FQGTGA, per germline. The ends lost 5 bases at V and 4 bases at J; junction bases unmatched: 6. The CDR3 loop spans 15 amino acids.

As concerns this clonotype: One junction end does not reproduce the germline sequence, and a read error may be involved. The rearrangement links TRBV7-6 to TRBJ1-1; D is possibly TRBD1 (6 bases). The germline gives CDR1 SGHVS, CDR2 FNYEAQ. The CDR3 has 14 amino acids. In DNA form, the CDR3 reads TGTGCCAGCACCTTAGTAGGGGGGCGGACTGAAGCTTTCTTT. Encoded protein: CASTLVGGRTEAFF.

The rearrangement links TRBV29-1 to TRBJ1-6; 7 bases are shared with TRBD1. Germline CDR1 SQVTM, CDR2 ANQGSEA. The CDR3 consists of 14 residues. Trimming at V came to 4 bases and at J to 9 bases, leaving 9 bases not matched to a gene. The DNA for the CDR3 is TGCAGCGTTGTGACCCAACAGGGGTCTTCACCCCTCCACTTT. Protein product: CSVVTQQGSSPLHF.

V gene TRBV19 combines with J gene TRBJ2-3, with D perhaps given as TRBD1 or TRBD2 (5 bases each). CDR3 length equals 13 residues. Deletions cut 8 bases from V and 5 bases from J, with 14 bases between. In germline, CDR1 is LNHDA, CDR2 SQIVND (reference sequence). The CDR3 loop reads CASEGLAGDTQYF. CDR3 DNA sequence: TGTGCCAGTGAGGGGCTAGCCGGAGATACGCAGTATTTT. Based on the CDR3 plus reference TRBV19 and TRBJ2-3, the full variable domain is DGGITQSPKYLFRKEGQNVTLSCEQNLNHDAMYWYRQDPGQGLRLIYYSQIVNDFQKGDIAEGYSVSREKKESFPLTVTSAQKNPTAFYLCASEGLAGDTQYFGPGTRLTVL.

This sequence joins TRBV12-5 and TRBJ2-3; 12 nucleotides agree with TRBD2. Germline trimming cut 7 bases from V and 0 bases from J; bases unmatched to any gene: 11. The germline V gene encodes CDR1 LGHNT and CDR2 FRNRAP. The CDR3 sequence is 18 residues long. The CDR3 sequence: CASAPGTSGFSSTDTQYF. The CDR3 coding sequence is TGTGCTAGTGCCCCCGGGACTAGCGGGTTTTCTAGCACAGATACGCAGTATTTT.

The V and J genes are TRBV14 and TRBJ2-7; D possibly uses TRBD1 or TRBD2 (7 bases each). Germline lookup yields CDR1 SGHDN and CDR2 FVKESK. This CDR3 has 16 residues. V was trimmed by 1 base and J by 4 bases, leaving 17 bases between them. The CDR3 DNA sequence: TGTGCCAGCAGCCAAGTAAGAGGGGGCGGGAGATACGAGCAGTACTTC. Translated, it gives CASSQVRGGGRYEQYF. Supplemented by reference TRBV14 and TRBJ2-7, the full variable domain reads EAGVTQFPSHSVIEKGQTVTLRCDPISGHDNLYWYRRVMGKEIKFLLHFVKESKQDESGMPNNRFLAERTGGTYSTLKVQPAELEDSGVYFCASSQVRGGGRYEQYFGPGTRLTVT.

This clonotype was recorded many times. This chain uses TRBV2 with TRBJ2-5; the D gene is possibly TRBD2 (5 bases). CDR1 and CDR2 (germline): SNHLY, FYNNEI. The CDR3 totals 13 residues. The V and J ends lost 7 bases and 1 base respectively, with 10 bases between them. The chain's CDR3 is CASTGVSQETQYF. CDR3 coding DNA: TGTGCCAGCACCGGGGTTAGCCAAGAGACCCAGTACTTC.

The chain has TRBV5-1 and TRBJ2-3, with 7 positions matching TRBD2. CDR3 length: 14 amino acids. J lost 6 bases, V lost 0 bases, and 4 bases had no gene match. In germline, CDR1 is SGHRS, CDR2 YFSETQ. The CDR3 sequence: CASSLGRGVDTQYF. CDR3 nucleotides: TGCGCCAGCAGCTTGGGACGGGGGGTTGATACGCAGTATTTT.

The table lists this clonotype with a few counts. The genes are TRBV7-2 and TRBJ2-5; 9 nucleotides line up with TRBD2. The CDR3 has 15 residues. With V trimmed by 5 bases and J by 5 bases, 9 bases remained unmatched. Germline V gene sequence: CDR1 SGHTA, CDR2 FQGNSA. In nucleotides, the CDR3 is TGTGCCAGCAGCCCGGGCGGGGGGGCCTTCGAGACCCAGTACTTC. It encodes CASSPGGGAFETQYF. Full variable domain (outside the CDR3, taken from reference TRBV7-2 and TRBJ2-5): GAGVSQSPSNKVTEKGKDVELRCDPISGHTALYWYRQSLGQGLEFLIYFQGNSAPDKSGLPSDRFSAERTGGSVSTLTIQRTQQEDSAVYLCASSPGGGAFETQYFGPGTRLLVL.

A few counts support this clonotype. The chain joins TRBV20-1 to TRBJ2-7, with D unresolved. This CDR3 region has 15 residues. With 0 bases removed from V and 2 bases from J, the gap between germline ends came to 14 bases. CDR1 is DFQATT and CDR2 is SNEGSKA in the germline V gene (reference sequence). CDR3 DNA: TGCAGTGCTAGAGATTCGACGGAGATCGCCTACGAGCAGTACTTC. Protein product: CSARDSTEIAYEQYF.

This clonotype showed up just a few times. The V and J genes are TRBV9 and TRBJ2-5; the match to TRBD1 covers 10 bases. CDR1 SGDLS and CDR2 YYNGEE come from the germline V gene. The J segment lost 1 base and the V segment lost 2 bases, leaving 8 bases of the junction unmatched. This CDR3 is 17 amino acids long. CDR3 nucleotide sequence: TGTGCCAGCAGCGTGATGCCGGGACAGGGGTCCCAAGAGACCCAGTACTTC. Protein sequence: CASSVMPGQGSQETQYF.

The chain is built from TRBV12-3 or TRBV12-4 and TRBJ1-1, with a weak D call TRBD1 (5 bases). This CDR3 region has 13 residues. With 3 bases removed from V and 5 bases from J, the gap between germline ends came to 10 bases. CDR3 in amino acids: CASSFGGVTEAFF. The DNA for the CDR3 is TGTGCCAGCAGTTTTGGGGGGGTAACTGAAGCTTTCTTT.

The V and J genes are TRBV20-1 and TRBJ2-3; D remains ambiguous. Trimming took off 2 bases at V and 1 base at J, with 16 bases between the two ends. The CDR3 covers 16 residues. Germline V gives CDR1 DFQATT, CDR2 SNEGSKA (reference sequence). This CDR3 reads CSARRMNEWGTDTQYF. The DNA of the CDR3 is TGCAGTGCTAGACGTATGAACGAGTGGGGCACAGATACGCAGTATTTT.

This chain joins TRBV2 and TRBJ1-2; TRBD1 matches 8 bases. Per the germline V gene, CDR1 is SNHLY and CDR2 is FYNNEI. The V segment lost 11 bases and the J segment 6 bases; nucleotides outside the gene matches: 14. There are 14 residues in the CDR3. The chain's CDR3 is CASLLDRGKDGYTF. CDR3 DNA sequence: TGTGCCTCCCTCCTCGACAGGGGAAAGGATGGCTACACCTTC.

The chain links TRBV20-1 to TRBJ1-2; 9 nucleotides line up with TRBD1. V shed 3 bases, J shed 0 bases, and the junction held 8 bases outside the gene matches. Germline CDR1 reads DFQATT; CDR2 reads SNEGSKA (reference sequence). The CDR3 contains 16 residues. CDR3 coding DNA: TGCAGTGCTAGCATGGACAGGGGAGATCCTAACTATGGCTACACCTTC. Amino acid sequence: CSASMDRGDPNYGYTF.

This clonotype occurred a few times. The chain is built from TRBV2 and TRBJ2-5, with 9 bases aligning to TRBD2. The CDR3 extends over 16 amino acids. Germline CDR1 SNHLY, CDR2 FYNNEI. J gave up 4 bases and V 2 bases, and 8 bases lay outside the gene matches. The CDR3 reads CASSERGGGARETQYF. The CDR3 DNA is TGTGCCAGCAGTGAACGGGGCGGGGGGGCTAGAGAGACCCAGTACTTC.

The rearrangement joins TRBV6-1 to TRBJ2-3, with 9 positions matching TRBD2. V dropped 2 bases and J dropped 6; count of bases not matched to a gene: 9. This CDR3 is 16 amino acids long. Per germline, CDR1 MNHNS and CDR2 SASEGT. In DNA, the CDR3 is TGTGCCAGCAGTGAAAGGGCTAGCGGGGCCCCGGATACGCAGTATTTT. Translating gives CASSERASGAPDTQYF.

In its sample, this clonotype was seen a few times. This chain joins TRBV9 and TRBJ1-1, with TRBD1 matching over 7 bases. Trimming removed 0 bases from V and 6 bases from J; junction bases left unmatched: 8. The CDR3 runs to 15 residues. Germline values: CDR1 SGDLS, CDR2 YYNGEE. CDR3 bases: TGTGCCAGCAGCGTAGATGGGACAGTTGTCTCTGAAGCTTTCTTT. This translates into CASSVDGTVVSEAFF.

The genes are TRBV11-2 and TRBJ2-3, with 15 bases identical to TRBD2. This CDR3 region has 15 residues. Germline lookup yields CDR1 SGHAT and CDR2 FQNNGV. With V trimmed by 3 bases and J by 6 bases, 1 base remained unmatched. Written as DNA, the CDR3 is TGTGCCAGCAGCTTTGGGACTAGCGGGGGGGATACGCAGTATTTT. Translation: CASSFGTSGGDTQYF.

The sample holds a few counts of this clonotype. This CDR3 reads CASTPGRGPYNEQFF. Here the CDR3 DNA reads TGTGCCAGCACTCCTGGCCGGGGGCCCTACAATGAGCAGTTCTTC. The chain couples TRBV12-3 or TRBV12-4 to TRBJ2-1; D may match TRBD1 or TRBD2 (6 bases each). The CDR3 covers 15 residues. V lost 7 bases and J lost 2, with 15 bases in between.

This clonotype was counted between two and nine times. The chain employs TRBV29-1 and TRBJ2-3; D gene unclear. CDR3 length: 15 residues. V lost 7 bases and J 0 bases, leaving 17 bases between the germline ends. CDR1 SQVTM and CDR2 ANQGSEA come from the germline V gene. The CDR3 DNA is TGCAGCGCCTACCCAACGGTAGCAAGCACAGATACGCAGTATTTT. Its translation: CSAYPTVASTDTQYF.

Of note for this clonotype: At one end the junction does not follow the germline gene, possibly because of a read error. The J gene is TRBJ2-5, the V gene TRBV5-6; no firm D call. Judging by the DNA end, TRBJ2-1 fits better; the J call may be wrong. The germline CDR1 and CDR2 sequences are SGHDT and YYEEEE. This CDR3 contains 14 residues. DNA for the CDR3: TGTGCCAGCAGCTTGGGGCTTTCATACAATGGGCAGTTCTTC. This codes for CASSLGLSYNGQFF.

This sequence joins TRBV5-1 and TRBJ1-4; D is uncertain. The CDR3 spans 16 residues. V dropped 0 bases and J dropped 3 bases, with 12 bases sitting between them. In germline, CDR1 is SGHRS, CDR2 YFSETQ. The CDR3 DNA reads as TGCGCCAGCAGCTTGGGACTGACGAGTGCTAATGAAAAACTGTTTTTT. Its translation: CASSLGLTSANEKLFF.

The chain uses TRBV7-3 and TRBJ2-7; D might be TRBD1 (6 bases). Germline V gene data show CDR1 as SGHTA and CDR2 as FQGTGA. The V gene lost 0 bases and the J gene lost 7 bases, with 13 bases spanning the gap. This CDR3 is 14 amino acids long. The CDR3 bases are TGTGCCAGCAGCTTAACCGGGACAACGGGGGAGCAGTACTTC. It yields the protein CASSLTGTTGEQYF. The entire variable domain, with the rest obtained from reference TRBV7-3 and TRBJ2-7, is as follows: GAGVSQTPSNKVTEKGKYVELRCDPISGHTALYWYRQSLGQGPEFLIYFQGTGAADDSGLPNDRFFAVRPEGSVSTLKIQRTERGDSAVYLCASSLTGTTGEQYFGPGTRLTVT.

This rearrangement joins TRBV5-1 to TRBJ2-2; 8 bases are a match to TRBD1. Germline V lookup: CDR1 SGHRS, CDR2 YFSETQ. Trimming removed 4 bases from V and 9 bases from J; junction bases left unmatched: 11. This CDR3 has 15 residues. The CDR3, as DNA: TGCGCCAGCAGCCCCGGGACAGGCCCCAGTAGGGAGCTGTTTTTT. It encodes CASSPGTGPSRELFF.

This chain joins TRBV27 and TRBJ2-1; 7 nucleotides align to TRBD1. After removal of 6 bases from V and 9 bases from J, the junction contained 11 bases not matched to a gene. The CDR3 sequence is 14 residues long. From germline, CDR1 is MNHEY and CDR2 SMNVEV (reference sequence). Written as DNA, the CDR3 is TGTGCCAGCAGCCTAACAGGGGCGTTCGGTGAGCAGTTCTTC. This sequence encodes CASSLTGAFGEQFF.